This note documents a single T cell receptor (beta chain) sequence. The sample originates from a study of blood T cell repertoires in COVID-19. About the research overall: Samples of COVID-19 (acute and convalescent) were obtained from the United States, Italy and Spain. Nucleic acid was either cDNA or gDNA, and it came from T cells, B-cell-depleted T cells, or PBMCs.

Original data processing: Reference gene primer amplification in the assay estimated nucleated cell counts. Clones were sequenced by immunoSEQ multiplex PCR, and TCRdb holds only the in-frame ones, with some missing. V, J and clone size derive from that table, while D and trimming were established from the DNA sequence. The profile shows about 480,000 clones, 88% of them singletons. Cohort 3 recovery required two negative PCRs, clearance, or symptom resolution. The sequence came from a woman aged 40 to 50 who had recovered from COVID-19. The sequenced material came from PBMCs or T cells enriched from blood (not recorded which).

CDR3 amino acids: CASSLIRGSGEKLFF. Written as DNA, the CDR3 is TGTGCCAGCAGCTTAATTCGGGGGAGCGGTGAAAAACTGTTTTTT. The chain joins TRBV7-2 to TRBJ1-4, with a tentative D call TRBD1 (5 bases). The length of the CDR3 is 15 residues. V was cut by 2 bases and J by 7 bases, with 14 bases left in between. Germline CDR1 is SGHTA and CDR2 is FQGNSA.